What follows are 30 T cell receptor beta chains derived from one specimen sequenced in a study of blood T cell repertoires in COVID-19. TCRdb's table, derived via immunoSEQ multiplex PCR, lists solely in-frame clones and lacks some. The sample holds under 250,000 clones, approximately 84% seen once. Sequencing input: peripheral blood. These receptors all come from a woman in her twenties or thirties who had recovered from COVID-19.

The chain links TRBV4-2 to TRBJ2-1; tentatively, D is TRBD2 (6 bases). The V gene's germline CDR1 is LGHNA and CDR2 YNFKEQ. V lost 1 base, J lost 0 bases, and 13 bases lay in between. There are 17 residues in the CDR3. The CDR3, as DNA: TGTGCCAGCAGCCAAGCTTACGGGAGCACCTCCTACAATGAGCAGTTCTTC. This codes for CASSQAYGSTSYNEQFF.

The V and J genes are TRBV30 and TRBJ2-3; possible D gene TRBD2, 6 bases. Trimming took off 3 bases at V and 2 bases at J, with 15 bases between the two ends. The CDR3 spans 15 residues. Germline assignment: CDR1 GTSNPN and CDR2 SVGIG (reference sequence). The chain's CDR3 is CAWSVGGEITDTQYF. The CDR3 DNA sequence: TGTGCCTGGAGCGTAGGAGGGGAGATCACAGATACGCAGTATTTT.

The V gene is TRBV6-1, the J gene TRBJ2-7; 7 bases match TRBD2. Germline V gives CDR1 MNHNS, CDR2 SASEGT. V lost 1 base to trimming and J lost 2 bases; unmatched junction nucleotides: 5. The CDR3 spans 15 residues. CDR3 nucleotide sequence: TGTGCCAGCAGTGAAGGACTCGGGACTACCTACGAGCAGTACTTC. Its protein product is CASSEGLGTTYEQYF.

This clone is medium-sized within its sample. The chain links TRBV5-1 to TRBJ1-1; TRBD1 matches 8 bases. This CDR3 has 15 residues. Trimming removed 4 bases from V and 0 bases from J; junction bases left unmatched: 5. CDR1 and CDR2 from the germline V gene are SGHRS and YFSETQ. CDR3 coding DNA: TGCGCCAGCAGCCCCAGACAGGGGTTGAACACTGAAGCTTTCTTT. Amino acids: CASSPRQGLNTEAFF.

This clone was counted once. The rearrangement joins TRBV6-6 to TRBJ2-1; D remains ambiguous. The CDR3 sequence is 16 residues long. Trimming stripped 2 bases from V and 0 bases from J, with 11 bases between. Germline V gives CDR1 MNHNY, CDR2 SVGAGI (reference sequence). Written as DNA, the CDR3 is TGTGCCAGCAGTTACACCCCTCCCGGCTCCTACAATGAGCAGTTCTTC. Its protein product is CASSYTPPGSYNEQFF.

V gene TRBV5-1 combines with J gene TRBJ2-1; D possibly corresponds to TRBD2 (6 bases). V gave up 0 bases and J gave up 4 bases, with 11 bases separating them. The CDR3 spans 15 residues. The germline CDR1 and CDR2 sequences are SGHRS and YFSETQ. This CDR3 reads CASSLESGLYNEQFF. DNA for the CDR3: TGCGCCAGCAGCTTGGAAAGCGGGTTATACAATGAGCAGTTCTTC.

This chain uses TRBV7-9 with TRBJ2-7; 9 bases fit TRBD1. Trimming removed 4 bases from V and 8 bases from J; junction bases left unmatched: 9. The CDR3 runs to 14 residues. Germline V CDR1 and CDR2: SEHNR, FQNEAQ (reference sequence). CDR3 region: CASSSWTGEDKQYF. The CDR3 DNA reads TGTGCCAGCAGCTCATGGACAGGGGAAGATAAGCAGTACTTC.

The chain couples TRBV27 to TRBJ1-2, with unresolved D. The V end was cut by 2 bases, the J end by 5 bases, with 9 bases between. CDR3 length equals 13 residues. The V gene's germline CDR1 is MNHEY and CDR2 SMNVEV (reference sequence). The CDR3 is CASSLIPRYGYTF. Here the CDR3 DNA reads TGTGCCAGCAGTTTAATTCCACGGTATGGCTACACCTTC.

This chain links TRBV3-1 (or the pseudogene TRBV3-2) with TRBJ1-2; 11 nucleotides match TRBD1. Germline V gives CDR1 LGHDT, CDR2 YNNKEL (reference sequence). J lost 2 bases, V lost 4 bases, and 3 bases had no gene match. The CDR3 is made up of 15 amino acids. The CDR3 is CASSPGQGANYGYTF. For the CDR3, the DNA is TGTGCCAGCAGCCCAGGACAGGGGGCGAACTATGGCTACACCTTC.

The chain is built from TRBV6-5 and TRBJ2-7; D may be TRBD2 (6 bases). The V end was cut by 11 bases, the J end by 0 bases, with 8 bases between. Germline CDR1 and CDR2: MNHEY and SVGAGI. This CDR3 has 11 amino acids. The CDR3 region has the DNA TGTGCCGTCGGGAGCTCCTACGAGCAGTACTTC. Encoded protein: CAVGSSYEQYF.

The chain has TRBV18 and TRBJ1-1; TRBD1 matches 7 bases. Germline assignment: CDR1 KGHSH and CDR2 LQKENI. The CDR3 sequence is 14 residues long. The J segment lost 2 bases and the V segment lost 6 bases, leaving 6 bases of the junction unmatched. CDR3 residues: CASSRDSQNTEAFF. The CDR3 DNA follows: TGTGCCAGCTCCCGGGACAGCCAAAACACTGAAGCTTTCTTT.

The rearrangement links TRBV11-2 to TRBJ1-5, with TRBD1 matching 8 bases. The CDR3 consists of 16 residues. Germline V lookup: CDR1 SGHAT, CDR2 FQNNGV. After removal of 2 bases from V and 7 bases from J, the junction contained 10 bases not matched to a gene. The CDR3 bases are TGTGCCAGCAGCTTATTCGGGCAGGGGGCACAGCAGCCCCAGCATTTT. It specifies CASSLFGQGAQQPQHF.

This clone has just a few counts. V and J are TRBV19 and TRBJ1-5, with 8 bases that match TRBD1. CDR1 is LNHDA, CDR2 SQIVND, per germline (reference sequence). This CDR3 has 16 residues. V was clipped by 8 bases and J by 0 bases; unmatched bases: 9. CDR3 in DNA: TGTGCCAGTTCAGACAGGGGCGCTTATAGCAATCAGCCCCAGCATTTT. It encodes CASSDRGAYSNQPQHF.

This chain links TRBV6-6 with TRBJ1-1; D may be TRBD1 (6 bases). Germline-derived CDR1 and CDR2 are MNHNY and SVGAGI (reference sequence). V lost 2 bases to trimming and J lost 6 bases, with 16 bases between them. There are 15 residues in the CDR3. In nucleotides, the CDR3 is TGTGCCAGCAGTTACCAGGGGATGGATCGCGCTGAAGCTTTCTTT. As protein: CASSYQGMDRAEAFF.

The rearrangement links TRBV2 to TRBJ1-1; D gene unclear. The CDR3 has 13 amino acids. CDR1 is SNHLY, CDR2 FYNNEI, per germline. V was pared by 6 bases and J by 7 bases, with 15 bases between. The CDR3 DNA reads as TGTGCCAGCAGGGCCGACACTCCAATTGAAGCTTTCTTT. As protein: CASRADTPIEAFF.

The rearrangement joins TRBV27 to TRBJ2-3; D is uncertain. Germline V gives CDR1 MNHEY, CDR2 SMNVEV (reference sequence). The CDR3 runs 15 residues. Trimming cost V 0 bases and J 0 bases, with 7 bases left between them. The CDR3 region has the DNA TGTGCCAGCAGTTTATCTGGGCTTAGCACAGATACGCAGTATTTT. Translated: CASSLSGLSTDTQYF.

This chain joins TRBV24-1 and TRBJ2-7, with D possibly TRBD1 on 6 matching bases. The CDR3 has 12 amino acids. Deletions cut 1 base from V and 11 bases from J, with 11 bases between. Germline V lookup: CDR1 KGHDR, CDR2 SFDVKD. The CDR3 protein is CATSDFSRGKYF. The CDR3 DNA follows: TGTGCCACCAGTGATTTTTCCAGGGGTAAGTACTTC.

The sample holds many counts of this clone. This rearrangement joins TRBV4-2 to TRBJ1-5, with 8 bases matching TRBD1. The CDR3 totals 17 residues. V shed 4 bases, J shed 2 bases, and the junction held 10 bases outside the gene matches. The V gene's germline CDR1 is LGHNA and CDR2 YNFKEQ. CDR3 in DNA: TGTGCCAGCAGCCCTGTCACCAGGGGGCGAGGCAATCAGCCCCAGCATTTT. Translating gives CASSPVTRGRGNQPQHF.

The rearrangement uses TRBV28 and TRBJ1-4; 9 bases map to TRBD1. In germline, CDR1 is MDHEN, CDR2 SYDVKM. This CDR3 region has 13 residues. J lost 8 bases, V lost 8 bases, and 6 bases had no gene match. CDR3 in amino acids: CASLQGAQEKLFF. CDR3 sequence (DNA): TGTGCCAGCCTACAGGGGGCGCAGGAAAAACTGTTTTTT. Drawing the rest from reference TRBV28 and TRBJ1-4, the complete variable domain is DVKVTQSSRYLVKRTGEKVFLECVQDMDHENMFWYRQDPGLGLRLIYFSYDVKMKEKGDIPEGYSVSREKKERFSLILESASTNQTSMYLCASLQGAQEKLFFGSGTQLSVL.

V and J are TRBV6-2 or TRBV6-3 and TRBJ1-1; D remains unclear. Trimming left V 4 bases short and J 4 bases short, with 16 bases between. This CDR3 spans 15 amino acids. Looked up from germline, CDR1 is MNHEY and CDR2 is SVGEGT. The DNA of the CDR3 is TGTGCCAGCAGTTCTAGGTTCGCTAGACGCACTGAAGCTTTCTTT. It specifies CASSSRFARRTEAFF.

The CDR3 sequence: CASSESGGDAYEQYF. Here the CDR3 DNA reads TGTGCCAGCAGTGAAAGCGGGGGCGACGCCTACGAGCAGTACTTC. The chain joins TRBV2 to TRBJ2-7; TRBD2 aligns across 8 bases. Germline CDR1 reads SNHLY; CDR2 reads FYNNEI. The CDR3 has 15 residues. J lost 2 bases, V lost 2 bases, and 5 bases had no gene match.

Only one count was recorded for this clone. The chain joins TRBV10-2 to TRBJ1-5; tentatively, D is TRBD1 (6 bases). Trimming pared 5 bases from V and 6 bases from J, leaving 8 bases between. CDR1 is WSHSY and CDR2 is SAAADI in the germline V gene. CDR3 length equals 12 residues. The CDR3 DNA sequence: TGCGCCAGCAGTCGCAGGGGTCAGCCCCAGCATTTT. Its protein is CASSRRGQPQHF.

The CDR3 DNA is TGCGCCAGCAGCCCAACGGTTGTTAATACCTACGAGCAGTACTTC. It specifies CASSPTVVNTYEQYF. The chain combines TRBV4-1 with TRBJ2-7; no reliable D call. The V end was cut by 4 bases, the J end by 2 bases, with 15 bases between. Germline values: CDR1 MGHRA, CDR2 YSYEKL. This CDR3 region has 15 residues.

The chain recombines TRBV5-4 with TRBJ2-7, with TRBD2 identical over 9 bases. Looked up from germline, CDR1 is SGHNT and CDR2 is YYREEE (reference sequence). The J segment lost 2 bases and the V segment lost 0 bases, leaving 3 bases of the junction unmatched. The CDR3 is made up of 15 amino acids. The CDR3 nucleotides read TGTGCCAGCAGCTTGGACGGCGGGAGGGCCTACGAGCAGTACTTC. Translated, it gives CASSLDGGRAYEQYF.

The chain has TRBV28 and TRBJ2-5, with D perhaps matching TRBD2 (7 bases). Trimming pared 6 bases from V and 0 bases from J, leaving 14 bases between. The germline V gene encodes CDR1 MDHEN and CDR2 SYDVKM. The CDR3 length is 15 residues. The chain's CDR3 is CASRRGGGYQETQYF. The DNA for the CDR3 is TGTGCCAGCAGACGAGGGGGGGGATACCAAGAGACCCAGTACTTC.

The chain carries TRBV19 and TRBJ2-1; 9 nucleotides match TRBD2. Losses at the gene ends were 1 base for V and 6 bases for J; bases not matched to a gene: 4. Germline lookup yields CDR1 LNHDA and CDR2 SQIVND (reference sequence). The CDR3 sequence is 15 residues long. The CDR3: CASSIGASGINEQFF. The CDR3 nucleotides are TGTGCCAGTAGTATAGGGGCTAGCGGGATCAATGAGCAGTTCTTC. The full variable domain, with the rest looked up from reference TRBV19 and TRBJ2-1, is DGGITQSPKYLFRKEGQNVTLSCEQNLNHDAMYWYRQDPGQGLRLIYYSQIVNDFQKGDIAEGYSVSREKKESFPLTVTSAQKNPTAFYLCASSIGASGINEQFFGPGTRLTVL.

This clone showed up just once. The chain links TRBV19 to TRBJ1-1; 7 bases are a match to TRBD1. Germline V gives CDR1 LNHDA, CDR2 SQIVND (reference sequence). The junction had 8 bases not matched to a gene; V was cut back by 5 bases and J by 2 bases. The CDR3 runs to 15 residues. CDR3 sequence reads: CASSSRGQYNTEAFF. The CDR3, as DNA: TGTGCCAGTAGTTCCCGGGGACAGTACAACACTGAAGCTTTCTTT.

This clone was seen a single time. V usage is TRBV9 and J usage is TRBJ2-7; 10 positions match TRBD1. V gave up 4 bases and J gave up 4 bases; unmatched junction bases: 8. The V gene's germline CDR1 is SGDLS and CDR2 YYNGEE. The CDR3 covers 15 residues. CDR3 in DNA: TGTGCCAGCAGCACGAGGGACAGGGGTGGTTACGAGCAGTACTTC. This translates into CASSTRDRGGYEQYF.

This chain links TRBV5-4 with TRBJ2-3, with 9 bases fitting TRBD2. The CDR3 runs 15 residues. V dropped 4 bases and J dropped 1; count of bases not matched to a gene: 4. From germline, CDR1 is SGHNT and CDR2 YYREEE (reference sequence). CDR3 sequence (DNA): TGTGCCAGCAGCACTTCTAGCGGGGGCACAGATACGCAGTATTTT. Residues: CASSTSSGGTDTQYF. Using reference TRBV5-4 and TRBJ2-3 for the parts outside the CDR3, the full variable domain is ETGVTQSPTHLIKTRGQQVTLRCSSQSGHNTVSWYQQALGQGPQFIFQYYREEENGRGNFPPRFSGLQFPNYSSELNVNALELDDSALYLCASSTSSGGTDTQYFGPGTRLTVL.

With respect to this clone: This sample includes further DNA sequences coding for the same CDR3. This sequence joins TRBV6-6 and TRBJ1-5; D is possibly TRBD1 (5 bases). This CDR3 has 14 residues. CDR1 is MNHNY and CDR2 is SVGAGI in the germline V gene (reference sequence). The germline V and J ends were trimmed by 0 bases and 5 bases, with 8 bases remaining between them. The CDR3 sequence: CASSYSQGYQPQHF. CDR3 in DNA: TGTGCCAGCAGTTACTCGCAGGGCTATCAGCCCCAGCATTTT.